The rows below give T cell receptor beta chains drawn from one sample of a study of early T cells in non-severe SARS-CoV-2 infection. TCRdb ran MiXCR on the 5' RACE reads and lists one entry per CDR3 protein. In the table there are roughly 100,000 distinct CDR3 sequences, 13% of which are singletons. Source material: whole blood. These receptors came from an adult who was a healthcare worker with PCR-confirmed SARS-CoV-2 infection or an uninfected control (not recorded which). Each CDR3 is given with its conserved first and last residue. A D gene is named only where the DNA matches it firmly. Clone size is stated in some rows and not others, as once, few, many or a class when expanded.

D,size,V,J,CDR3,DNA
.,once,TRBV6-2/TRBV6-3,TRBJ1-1,CASSYERDTEAFF,TGTGCCAGCAGTTACGAAAGGGACACTGAAGCTTTCTTT
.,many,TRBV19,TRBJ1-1,CASTNYTEAFF,TGTGCCAGTACAAATTACACTGAAGCTTTCTTT
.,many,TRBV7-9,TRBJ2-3,CASSPTGPTDTQYF,TGTGCCAGCAGCCCCACAGGCCCGACAGATACGCAGTATTTT
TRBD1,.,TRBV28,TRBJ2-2,CASSSSQGARVTGELFF,TGTGCCAGCAGCTCTTCTCAGGGGGCGCGGGTCACCGGGGAGCTGTTTTTT
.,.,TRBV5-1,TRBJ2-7,CASSLGNAGEQYF,TGCGCCAGCAGCTTGGGCAACGCGGGCGAGCAGTACTTC
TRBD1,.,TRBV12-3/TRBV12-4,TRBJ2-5,CASSHDPGQKEETQYF,TGTGCCAGCAGTCACGACCCGGGACAGAAGGAAGAGACCCAGTACTTC
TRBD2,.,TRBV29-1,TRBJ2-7,CSVRRTSGYEQYF,TGCAGCGTTAGGAGGACTAGCGGCTACGAGCAGTACTTC
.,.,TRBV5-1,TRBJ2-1,CASSLGDNSYNEQFF,TGCGCCAGCAGCTTGGGAGACAACTCCTACAATGAGCAGTTCTTC
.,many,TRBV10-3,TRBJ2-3,CATTGRHKDTQYF,TGTGCCACTACCGGGAGACATAAGGATACGCAGTATTTT
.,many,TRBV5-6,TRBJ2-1,CASSARGHEQFF,TGTGCCAGCAGCGCCCGGGGCCATGAGCAGTTCTTC
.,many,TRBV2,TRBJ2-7,CASSRLYEQYF,TGTGCCAGCAGTCGACTCTACGAGCAGTACTTC
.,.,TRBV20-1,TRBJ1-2,CSARVSTVYGYTF,TGCAGTGCTAGAGTATCCACGGTCTATGGCTACACCTTC
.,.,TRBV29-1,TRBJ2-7,CSVEVNYEQYF,TGCAGCGTTGAGGTGAACTACGAGCAGTACTTC
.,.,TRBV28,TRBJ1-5,CASSFNQPQHF,TGTGCCAGCAGTTTCAATCAGCCCCAGCATTTT
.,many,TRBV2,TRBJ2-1,CASRRNLYNEQFF,TGTGCCAGCAGACGGAACCTGTACAATGAGCAGTTCTTC
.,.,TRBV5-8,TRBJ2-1,CASFWPFGTEQFF,TGTGCCAGCTTTTGGCCGTTCGGGACTGAGCAGTTCTTC
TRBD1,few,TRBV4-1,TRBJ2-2,CASSQVSTGITGELFF,TGCGCCAGCAGCCAAGTATCGACAGGGATCACCGGGGAGCTGTTTTTT
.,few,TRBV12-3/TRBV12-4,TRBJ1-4,CASRDRGSMVEKLFF,TGTGCCAGCAGGGATAGAGGGTCCATGGTGGAAAAACTGTTTTTT
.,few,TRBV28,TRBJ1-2,CASSSWGEEGYGYTF,TGTGCCAGCAGTTCCTGGGGGGAGGAGGGGTATGGCTACACCTTC
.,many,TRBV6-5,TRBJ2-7,CASSYGAGNSYEQYF,TGTGCCAGCAGTTACGGAGCAGGGAACTCCTACGAGCAGTACTTC
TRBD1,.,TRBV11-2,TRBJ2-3,CASSWTGGTDTQYF,TGTGCCAGCAGCTGGACAGGGGGCACAGATACGCAGTATTTT